This T cell receptor beta chain was retrieved from a study of blood T cell repertoires in COVID-19. The overall study: Sources were T cells, B-cell-depleted T cells, or PBMCs; the material itself was cDNA or gDNA.

The V gene lost 4 bases and the J gene lost 7 bases, with 16 bases spanning the gap. The CDR3 spans 14 residues. Germline CDR1 LNHDA, CDR2 SQIVND (reference sequence). Original analysis: Reference gene primer amplification in the assay estimated nucleated cell counts. This table comes from immunoSEQ multiplex PCR, and its TCRdb copy is limited to in-frame clones, with some not included. V, J and clone size are taken as reported in that table, and D and trimming were inferred from the DNA itself. The table lists hundreds of thousands of clones, about 90% of them singletons. This chain joins TRBV19 and TRBJ1-2; D is unclear. The sample was peripheral blood. This TCR came from a man aged 60-69 years who had recovered from COVID-19. In DNA, the CDR3 is TGTGCCAGTAGTAAGGAGGGATCAAGCGGTGGCTACACCTTC. Translation gives CASSKEGSSGGYTF.